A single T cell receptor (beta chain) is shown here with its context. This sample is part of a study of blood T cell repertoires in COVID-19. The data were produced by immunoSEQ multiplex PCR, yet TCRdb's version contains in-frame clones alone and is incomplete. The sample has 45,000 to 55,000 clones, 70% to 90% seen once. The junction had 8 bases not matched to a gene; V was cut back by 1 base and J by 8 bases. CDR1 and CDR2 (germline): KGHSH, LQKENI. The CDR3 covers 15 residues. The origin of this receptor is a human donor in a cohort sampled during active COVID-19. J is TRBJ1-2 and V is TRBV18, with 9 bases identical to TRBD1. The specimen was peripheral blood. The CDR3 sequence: CASSPQTRDRVGYTF. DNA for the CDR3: TGTGCCAGCTCACCACAAACCCGGGACAGGGTAGGCTACACCTTC. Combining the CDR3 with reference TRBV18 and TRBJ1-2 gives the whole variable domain NAGVMQNPRHLVRRRGQEARLRCSPMKGHSHVYWYRQLPEEGLKFMVYLQKENIIDESGMPKERFSAEFPKEGPSILRIQQVVRGDSAAYFCASSPQTRDRVGYTFGSGTRLTVV.